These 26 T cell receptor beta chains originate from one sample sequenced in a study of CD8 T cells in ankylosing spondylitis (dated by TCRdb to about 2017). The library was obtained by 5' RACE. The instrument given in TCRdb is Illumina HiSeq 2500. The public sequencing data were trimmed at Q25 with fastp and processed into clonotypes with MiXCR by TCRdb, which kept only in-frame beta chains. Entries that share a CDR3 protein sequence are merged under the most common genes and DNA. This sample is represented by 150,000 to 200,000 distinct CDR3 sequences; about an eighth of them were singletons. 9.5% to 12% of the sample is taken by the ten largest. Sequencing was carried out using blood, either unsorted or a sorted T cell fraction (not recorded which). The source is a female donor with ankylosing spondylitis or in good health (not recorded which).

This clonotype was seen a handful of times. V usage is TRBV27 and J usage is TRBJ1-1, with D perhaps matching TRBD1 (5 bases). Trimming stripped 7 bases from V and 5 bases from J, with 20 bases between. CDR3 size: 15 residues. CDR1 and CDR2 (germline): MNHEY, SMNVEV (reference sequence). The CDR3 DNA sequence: TGTGCCAGCAATCCGAATGGGGGACGAGGGACTGAAGCTTTCTTT. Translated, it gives CASNPNGGRGTEAFF.

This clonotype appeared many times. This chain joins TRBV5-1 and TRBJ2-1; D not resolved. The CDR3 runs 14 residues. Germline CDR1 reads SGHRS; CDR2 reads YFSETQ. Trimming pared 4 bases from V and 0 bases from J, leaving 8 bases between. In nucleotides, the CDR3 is TGCGCCAGCAGCATCGATCGCTCCTACAATGAGCAGTTCTTC. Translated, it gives CASSIDRSYNEQFF.

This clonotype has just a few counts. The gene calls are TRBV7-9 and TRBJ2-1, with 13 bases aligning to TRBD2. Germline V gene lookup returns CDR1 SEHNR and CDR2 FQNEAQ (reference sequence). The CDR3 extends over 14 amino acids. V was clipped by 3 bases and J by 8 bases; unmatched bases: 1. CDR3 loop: CASSLGLAGYEQFF. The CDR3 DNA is TGTGCCAGCAGCTTGGGACTAGCGGGGTATGAGCAGTTCTTC.

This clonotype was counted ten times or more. The CDR3 sequence: CASSSPGTVLSYEQYF. CDR3 DNA: TGTGCCAGCAGCTCCCCTGGGACGGTCCTTTCCTACGAGCAGTACTTC. The V gene is TRBV7-9, the J gene TRBJ2-7, with D perhaps TRBD1 or TRBD2 (5 bases each). The germline V gene encodes CDR1 SEHNR and CDR2 FQNEAQ (reference sequence). The ends were cut back, 4 bases at V and 1 base at J, with 17 bases in the middle. The CDR3 extends over 16 amino acids.

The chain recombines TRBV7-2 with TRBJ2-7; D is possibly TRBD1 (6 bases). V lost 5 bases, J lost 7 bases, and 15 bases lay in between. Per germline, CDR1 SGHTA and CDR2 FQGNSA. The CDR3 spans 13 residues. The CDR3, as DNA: TGTGCCAGCAGCCCGGGACAACTTCTGGAGCAGTACTTC. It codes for CASSPGQLLEQYF.

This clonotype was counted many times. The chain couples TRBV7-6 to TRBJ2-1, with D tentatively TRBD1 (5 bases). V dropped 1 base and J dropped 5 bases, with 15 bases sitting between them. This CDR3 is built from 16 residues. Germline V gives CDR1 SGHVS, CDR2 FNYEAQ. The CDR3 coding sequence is TGTGCCAGCAGCTTAGAAGGGGCGAGCTTCAACAATGAGCAGTTCTTC. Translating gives CASSLEGASFNNEQFF.

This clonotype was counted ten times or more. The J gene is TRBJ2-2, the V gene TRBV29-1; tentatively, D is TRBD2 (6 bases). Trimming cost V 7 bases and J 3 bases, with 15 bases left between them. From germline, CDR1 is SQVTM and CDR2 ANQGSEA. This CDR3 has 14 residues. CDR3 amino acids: CSGIGAGHTGELFF. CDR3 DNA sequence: TGCAGCGGTATAGGAGCGGGCCACACCGGGGAGCTGTTTTTT.

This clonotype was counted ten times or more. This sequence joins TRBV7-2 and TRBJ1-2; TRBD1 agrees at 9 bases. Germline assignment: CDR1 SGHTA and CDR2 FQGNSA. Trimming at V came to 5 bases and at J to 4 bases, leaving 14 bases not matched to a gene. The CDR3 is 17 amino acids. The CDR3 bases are TGTGCCAGCAGCCAAACCCGACAGGGGGTACTAGGCTATGGCTACACCTTC. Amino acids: CASSQTRQGVLGYGYTF. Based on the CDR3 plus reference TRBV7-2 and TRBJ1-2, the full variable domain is GAGVSQSPSNKVTEKGKDVELRCDPISGHTALYWYRQSLGQGLEFLIYFQGNSAPDKSGLPSDRFSAERTGGSVSTLTIQRTQQEDSAVYLCASSQTRQGVLGYGYTFGSGTRLTVV.

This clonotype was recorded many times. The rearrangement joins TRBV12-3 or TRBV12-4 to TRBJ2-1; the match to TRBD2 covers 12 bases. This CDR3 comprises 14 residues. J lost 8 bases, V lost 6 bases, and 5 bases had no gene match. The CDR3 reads CASRSSGRAHEQFF. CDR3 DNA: TGTGCCAGCAGATCTAGCGGGAGGGCCCATGAGCAGTTCTTC.

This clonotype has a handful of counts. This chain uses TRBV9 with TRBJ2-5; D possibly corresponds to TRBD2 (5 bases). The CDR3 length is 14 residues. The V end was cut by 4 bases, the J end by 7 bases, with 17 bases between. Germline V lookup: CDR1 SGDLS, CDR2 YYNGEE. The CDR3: CASSQVEARGTQYF. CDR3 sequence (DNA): TGTGCCAGCAGCCAGGTGGAGGCCCGGGGGACCCAGTACTTC.

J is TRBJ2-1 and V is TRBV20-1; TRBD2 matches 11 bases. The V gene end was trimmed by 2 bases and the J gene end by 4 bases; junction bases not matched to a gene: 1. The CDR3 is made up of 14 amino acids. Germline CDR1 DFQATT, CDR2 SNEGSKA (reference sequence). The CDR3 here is CSARWTSGYNEQFF. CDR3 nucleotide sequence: TGCAGTGCTAGATGGACTAGCGGGTACAATGAGCAGTTCTTC.

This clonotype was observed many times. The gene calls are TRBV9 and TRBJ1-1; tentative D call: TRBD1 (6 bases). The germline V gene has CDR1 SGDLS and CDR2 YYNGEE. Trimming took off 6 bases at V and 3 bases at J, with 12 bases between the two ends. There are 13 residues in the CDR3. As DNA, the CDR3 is TGTGCCAGCAACCACAGGGAGGACACTGAAGCTTTCTTT. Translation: CASNHREDTEAFF.

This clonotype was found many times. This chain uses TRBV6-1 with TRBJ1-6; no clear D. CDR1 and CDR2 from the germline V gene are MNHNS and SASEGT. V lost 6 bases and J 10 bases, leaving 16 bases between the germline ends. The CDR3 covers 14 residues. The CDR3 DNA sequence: TGTGCCAGCAGGGGAAACCGCGCGGGGTCACCCCTCCACTTT. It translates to CASRGNRAGSPLHF.

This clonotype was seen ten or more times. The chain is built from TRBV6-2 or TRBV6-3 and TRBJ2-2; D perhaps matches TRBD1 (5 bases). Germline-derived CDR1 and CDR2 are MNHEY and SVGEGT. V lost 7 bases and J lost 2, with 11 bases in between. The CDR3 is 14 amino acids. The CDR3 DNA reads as TGTGCCAGCACTAGGGGCCTTAACACCGGGGAGCTGTTTTTT. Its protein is CASTRGLNTGELFF.

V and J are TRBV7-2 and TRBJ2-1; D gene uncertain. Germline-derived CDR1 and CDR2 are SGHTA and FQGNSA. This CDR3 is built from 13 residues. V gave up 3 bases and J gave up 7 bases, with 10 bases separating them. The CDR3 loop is CASSLAPINEQFF. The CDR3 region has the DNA TGTGCCAGCAGCTTGGCCCCGATAAATGAGCAGTTCTTC.

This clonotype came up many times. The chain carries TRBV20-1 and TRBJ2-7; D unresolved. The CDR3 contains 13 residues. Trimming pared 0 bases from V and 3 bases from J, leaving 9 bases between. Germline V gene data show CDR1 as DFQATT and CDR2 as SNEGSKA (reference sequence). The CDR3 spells CSARDTSDYEQYF. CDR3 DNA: TGCAGTGCTAGAGATACGTCAGACTACGAGCAGTACTTC.

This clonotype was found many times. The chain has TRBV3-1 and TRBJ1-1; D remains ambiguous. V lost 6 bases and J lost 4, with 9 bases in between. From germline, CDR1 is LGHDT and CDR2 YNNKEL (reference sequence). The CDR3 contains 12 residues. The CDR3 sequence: CASRRVGTEAFF. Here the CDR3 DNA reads TGTGCCAGCAGACGGGTGGGCACTGAAGCTTTCTTT.

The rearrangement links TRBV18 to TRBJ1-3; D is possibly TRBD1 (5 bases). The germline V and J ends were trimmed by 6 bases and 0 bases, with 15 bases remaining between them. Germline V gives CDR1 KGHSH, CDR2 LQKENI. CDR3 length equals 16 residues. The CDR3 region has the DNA TGTGCCAGCTCGAAGGTCCCAGGGCCCTCTGGAAACACCATATATTTT. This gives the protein CASSKVPGPSGNTIYF.

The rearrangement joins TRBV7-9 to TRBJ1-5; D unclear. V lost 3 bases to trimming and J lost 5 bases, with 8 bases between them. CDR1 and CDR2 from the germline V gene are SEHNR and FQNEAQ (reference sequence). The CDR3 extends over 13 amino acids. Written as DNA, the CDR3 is TGTGCCAGCAGCTTCGACAACTATCAGCCCCAGCATTTT. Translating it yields CASSFDNYQPQHF.

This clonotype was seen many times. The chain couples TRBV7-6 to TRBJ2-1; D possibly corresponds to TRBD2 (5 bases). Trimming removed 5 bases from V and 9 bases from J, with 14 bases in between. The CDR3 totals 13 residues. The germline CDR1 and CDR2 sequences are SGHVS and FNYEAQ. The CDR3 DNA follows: TGTGCCAGCAGCCTGAGCGGAGTGGGTGAGCAGTTCTTC. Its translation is CASSLSGVGEQFF.

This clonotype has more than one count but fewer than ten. Written as DNA, the CDR3 is TGTGCCAGCAGCAGCGGGACTATCTTTTACAATGAGCAGTTCTTC. The encoded protein is CASSSGTIFYNEQFF. The chain uses TRBV7-3 and TRBJ2-1, with TRBD2 matching over 7 bases. Germline CDR1 reads SGHTA; CDR2 reads FQGTGA. This CDR3 comprises 15 residues. V lost 5 bases to trimming and J lost 4 bases; unmatched junction nucleotides: 8.

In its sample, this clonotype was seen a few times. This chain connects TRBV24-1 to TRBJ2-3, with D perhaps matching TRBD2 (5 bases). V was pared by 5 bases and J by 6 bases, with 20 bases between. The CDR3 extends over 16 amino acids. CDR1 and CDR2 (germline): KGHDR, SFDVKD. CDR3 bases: TGTGCCACCAGTGCCGCTGGAGCGGCCGCATGGGATACGCAGTATTTT. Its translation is CATSAAGAAAWDTQYF.

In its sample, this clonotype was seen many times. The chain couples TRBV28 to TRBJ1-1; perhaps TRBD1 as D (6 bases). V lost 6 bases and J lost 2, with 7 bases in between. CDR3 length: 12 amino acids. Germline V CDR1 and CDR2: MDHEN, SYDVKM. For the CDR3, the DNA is TGTGCCAGCAGGGGGGGCAACACTGAAGCTTTCTTT. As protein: CASRGGNTEAFF.

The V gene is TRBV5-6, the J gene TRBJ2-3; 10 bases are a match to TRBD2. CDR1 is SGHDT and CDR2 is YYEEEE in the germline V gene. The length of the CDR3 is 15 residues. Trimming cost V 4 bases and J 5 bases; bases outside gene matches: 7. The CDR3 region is CASSGAGLAQDTQYF. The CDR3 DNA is TGTGCCAGCAGCGGGGCGGGACTAGCGCAAGATACGCAGTATTTT.

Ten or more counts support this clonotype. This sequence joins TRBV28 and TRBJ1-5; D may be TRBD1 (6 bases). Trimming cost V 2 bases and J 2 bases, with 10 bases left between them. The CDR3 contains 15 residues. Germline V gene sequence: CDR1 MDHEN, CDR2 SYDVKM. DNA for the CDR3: TGTGCCAGCAGTTTAACAGGGTTTGGCAATCAGCCCCAGCATTTT. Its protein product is CASSLTGFGNQPQHF.

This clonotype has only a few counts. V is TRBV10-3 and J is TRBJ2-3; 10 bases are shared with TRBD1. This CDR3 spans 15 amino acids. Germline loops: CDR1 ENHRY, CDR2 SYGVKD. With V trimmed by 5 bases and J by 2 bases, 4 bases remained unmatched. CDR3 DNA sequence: TGTGCCATCAGTTCCGGGACAGGGGCCACAGATACGCAGTATTTT. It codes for CAISSGTGATDTQYF.